This T cell receptor (beta chain) was sequenced during a study of cytomegalovirus exposure and HLA in healthy donors. Details on this clone: Its target is not known.

PCR was performed using 60 Vbeta and 13 Jbeta primers. Repertoires were generated with immunoSEQ multiplex PCR, while TCRdb's copy carries only in-frame clones and drops some. Among about 200,000 clones, about three quarters were seen once, and the ten largest hold roughly 1.9%. General study findings and limits: Analyzed later, most CMV-associated TCR beta chains appeared HLA-restricted. As a later analysis revealed, the rate of TCR association differed by HLA locus, with DRB1 most and HLA-C fewest.

CDR3 size: 16 residues. The V end lost 0 bases, the J end lost 2 bases, and 13 bases lay between the germline ends. The chain uses TRBV23-1 and TRBJ2-5; tentative D call: TRBD2 (5 bases). TRBV23-1 is an ORF, with its function uncertain. The TCR sequence derives from a man aged 18-30 years in good health and CMV-seronegative. Sequences were obtained from PBMCs. The CDR3 loop reads CASSQSFFGIQETQYF. CDR3 sequence (DNA): TGCGCCAGCAGTCAATCGTTTTTCGGGATTCAAGAGACCCAGTACTTC.